This T cell receptor beta chain emerged from a study of blood T cell repertoires in COVID-19. Produced via immunoSEQ multiplex PCR; TCRdb's table is partial and in-frame only. Of some 80,000 clones in the sample, roughly 90% were seen once. Germline values: CDR1 MNHEY, CDR2 SMNVEV (reference sequence). This CDR3 region has 12 residues. The germline V and J ends were trimmed by 8 bases and 0 bases, with 8 bases remaining between them. This clone was counted once. The TCR sequence derives from an elderly woman with active or convalescent COVID-19. V gene TRBV27 combines with J gene TRBJ2-7; possibly TRBD1 for D (6 bases). The sample comprised peripheral blood. CDR3 bases: TGTGCCAGCCAGGGACACTCCTACGAGCAGTACTTC. Its translation is CASQGHSYEQYF.